Presented here are 8 T cell receptor beta chains from one specimen sequenced in a study of T cells in Graves' hyperthyroidism and ophthalmopathy. It was RNA transcripts that yielded the amplified TCR beta CDR3 regions. The HTBI primer set drove a first-round RT-PCR of the TCR CDR3. MiXCR, run by TCRdb on the multiplex PCR reads, gives a single entry per CDR3 protein. The sample includes 300,000 to 400,000 distinct CDR3 sequences, about 21% of them seen just once. Sequenced input: blood. These receptors came from a woman aged 45-65 years with Graves' hyperthyroidism.

There are many counts of this clonotype. The gene calls are TRBV20-1 and TRBJ2-3; a weak D match, TRBD2 (5 bases). The CDR3 spans 12 residues. V shed 5 bases and J shed 3 bases, with 9 bases lying between them. Germline CDR1 reads DFQATT; CDR2 reads SNEGSKA (reference sequence). The CDR3 sequence: CSAETGTDTQYF. In DNA, the CDR3 is TGCAGTGCTGAAACGGGAACAGATACGCAGTATTTT.

In the case of this clonotype: A much larger clonotype is one base distant, so this may be a read error. The chain recombines TRBV27 with TRBJ2-7; D not resolved. The CDR3 runs to 14 residues. The germline V and J ends were trimmed by 6 bases and 4 bases, with 16 bases remaining between them. Germline V gene sequence: CDR1 MNHEY, CDR2 SMNVEV (reference sequence). CDR3 protein: CASRLTAAQYEQYF. CDR3 DNA: TGTGCCAGCAGATTGACGGCCGCCCAGTACGAGCAGTACTTC.

This clonotype occurred a few times. The rearrangement joins TRBV29-1 to TRBJ2-7; possible D gene TRBD2, 6 bases. Germline V gene data show CDR1 as SQVTM and CDR2 as ANQGSEA. The CDR3 runs 14 residues. V lost 6 bases, J lost 7 bases, and 22 bases lay in between. The CDR3 sequence: CSVRRGGPVQEQYF. The CDR3 coding sequence is TGCAGCGTCCGGAGGGGCGGGCCTGTACAGGAGCAGTACTTC.

This clonotype was found a few times. The rearrangement links TRBV5-4 to TRBJ2-2; no clear D gene. The CDR3 spans 16 residues. Germline V gene sequence: CDR1 SGHNT, CDR2 YYREEE (reference sequence). Trimming removed 4 bases from V and 2 bases from J, with 15 bases in between. CDR3 region: CASSDWVSLNTGELFF. The CDR3 DNA is TGTGCCAGCAGCGACTGGGTTTCTCTCAACACCGGGGAGCTGTTTTTT. Based on the CDR3 plus reference TRBV5-4 and TRBJ2-2, the full variable domain is ETGVTQSPTHLIKTRGQQVTLRCSSQSGHNTVSWYQQALGQGPQFIFQYYREEENGRGNFPPRFSGLQFPNYSSELNVNALELDDSALYLCASSDWVSLNTGELFFGEGSRLTVL.

The V call is TRBV7-9, the J call TRBJ1-4; 9 nucleotides line up with TRBD1. From germline, CDR1 is SEHNR and CDR2 FQNEAQ (reference sequence). The CDR3 spans 14 residues. V trimming: 5 bases; J trimming: 5 bases; junction bases outside the gene matches: 3. CDR3: CASSQDRGNEKLFF. CDR3 DNA sequence: TGTGCCAGCAGCCAGGACAGGGGAAATGAAAAACTGTTTTTT.

This clonotype appeared many times. This may stem from a read error, because a much larger clone lies one nucleotide away. The chain carries TRBV11-3 and TRBJ2-2, with 7 bases that match TRBD2. Looked up from germline, CDR1 is SGHNT and CDR2 is YENEEA. This CDR3 has 14 amino acids. CDR3 protein: CASSLAGGTEELFF. Written as DNA, the CDR3 is TGTGCCAGCAGCTTAGCGGGGGGTACCGAGGAGCTGTTTTTT.

There are many counts of this clonotype. The J gene is TRBJ1-5, the V gene TRBV3-1; the D is unclear. The CDR3 has 14 residues. Trimming took off 1 base at V and 3 bases at J, with 7 bases between the two ends. CDR1 is LGHDT, CDR2 YNNKEL, per germline (reference sequence). Here the CDR3 DNA reads TGTGCCAGCAGCCAAGCAGGATTCAATCAGCCCCAGCATTTT. This gives the protein CASSQAGFNQPQHF.

Many counts were recorded for this clonotype. This sequence joins TRBV12-3 or TRBV12-4 and TRBJ1-5, with 7 bases matching TRBD1. Trimming took 3 bases from V and 6 from J; bases not matched to a gene: 5. The CDR3 length is 14 residues. CDR3 nucleotides: TGTGCCAGCAGTTTGACAGGGATAAGTCAGCCCCAGCATTTT. Its protein product is CASSLTGISQPQHF.